These 8 T cell receptor beta chains were sequenced from one sample in a study of cytomegalovirus exposure and HLA in healthy donors. Repertoires were generated with immunoSEQ multiplex PCR, while TCRdb's copy carries only in-frame clones and drops some. Among about 140,000 clones listed, just over 85% were seen once. The specimen sequenced was PBMCs. The receptors come from a woman aged 18-30 years in good health and CMV-seropositive.

The genes are TRBV10-1 and TRBJ1-2; TRBD1 aligns across 9 bases. This CDR3 comprises 14 residues. The germline CDR1 and CDR2 sequences are WNHNN and SYGVQD (reference sequence). The V and J ends lost 5 bases and 5 bases, in that order; junction bases with no gene match: 6. CDR3 protein: CASSPDRGRYGYTF. The CDR3 nucleotides read TGCGCCAGCAGTCCGGACAGGGGAAGGTATGGCTACACCTTC.

The genes are TRBV27 and TRBJ1-2; D remains unclear. This CDR3 has 15 amino acids. Germline CDR1 reads MNHEY; CDR2 reads SMNVEV (reference sequence). V was clipped by 6 bases and J by 4 bases, with 18 bases between them. As DNA, the CDR3 is TGTGCCAGCAGCCCCGGCGGGCAGAGAAGCTATGGCTACACCTTC. It encodes CASSPGGQRSYGYTF.

The rearrangement joins TRBV6-1 to TRBJ2-7; 8 bases map to TRBD2. With 7 bases clipped from V and 2 bases from J, the junction kept 10 bases outside the gene matches. The CDR3 sequence is 15 residues long. Per the germline V gene, CDR1 is MNHNS and CDR2 is SASEGT. The CDR3 DNA reads TGTGCCAGCAACCCGAGACTAGCGAGCACCTACGAGCAGTACTTC. Translation gives CASNPRLASTYEQYF.

CDR3 bases: TGTGCCAGCAGCCGAGAACCCGGCTCAGGCCACACTGAAGCTTTCTTT. It specifies CASSREPGSGHTEAFF. The chain joins TRBV7-6 to TRBJ1-1; no definite D call. Germline CDR1 is SGHVS and CDR2 is FNYEAQ. This CDR3 is built from 16 residues. V was cut by 5 bases and J by 3 bases, with 19 bases left in between. Full variable domain (rest looked up from reference TRBV7-6 and TRBJ1-1): GAGVSQSPRYKVTKRGQDVALRCDPISGHVSLYWYRQALGQGPEFLTYFNYEAQQDKSGLPNDRFSAERPEGSISTLTIQRTEQRDSAMYRCASSREPGSGHTEAFFGQGTRLTVV.

This clone has a single count. The rearrangement joins TRBV2 to TRBJ1-4, with D possibly being TRBD1 (6 bases). The V end lost 5 bases, the J end lost 0 bases, and 7 bases lay between the germline ends. The germline CDR1 and CDR2 sequences are SNHLY and FYNNEI. The CDR3 loop spans 14 amino acids. The CDR3 nucleotides read TGTGCCAGCAGTCCAGGGGCAACTAATGAAAAACTGTTTTTT. Its translation: CASSPGATNEKLFF.

This clone has just one count. This chain uses TRBV6-5 with TRBJ2-7; TRBD2 agrees at 12 bases. The CDR3 runs to 13 residues. The germline CDR1 and CDR2 sequences are MNHEY and SVGAGI. With V trimmed by 6 bases and J by 9 bases, 6 bases remained unmatched. The CDR3 reads CASRTSGSPGQYF. For the CDR3, the DNA is TGTGCCAGCAGGACTAGCGGGAGTCCGGGGCAGTACTTC.

J is TRBJ1-5 and V is TRBV28; the D gene is possibly TRBD1 (5 bases). The CDR3 loop spans 16 amino acids. CDR1 MDHEN and CDR2 SYDVKM come from the germline V gene. Trimming stripped 7 bases from V and 6 bases from J, with 22 bases between. The CDR3 loop is CASIKTAGGSSQPQHF. CDR3 bases: TGTGCCAGCATCAAAACTGCGGGGGGGTCGAGTCAGCCCCAGCATTTT.

In this sample, this clone turned up once. V gene TRBV2 combines with J gene TRBJ2-2, with 9 bases identical to TRBD2. The V gene end was trimmed by 7 bases and the J gene end by 4 bases; junction bases not matched to a gene: 4. Germline CDR1 SNHLY, CDR2 FYNNEI. The CDR3 consists of 14 residues. The CDR3 here is CASNGLAPTGELFF. CDR3 coding DNA: TGTGCCAGCAATGGACTAGCGCCCACCGGGGAGCTGTTTTTT.